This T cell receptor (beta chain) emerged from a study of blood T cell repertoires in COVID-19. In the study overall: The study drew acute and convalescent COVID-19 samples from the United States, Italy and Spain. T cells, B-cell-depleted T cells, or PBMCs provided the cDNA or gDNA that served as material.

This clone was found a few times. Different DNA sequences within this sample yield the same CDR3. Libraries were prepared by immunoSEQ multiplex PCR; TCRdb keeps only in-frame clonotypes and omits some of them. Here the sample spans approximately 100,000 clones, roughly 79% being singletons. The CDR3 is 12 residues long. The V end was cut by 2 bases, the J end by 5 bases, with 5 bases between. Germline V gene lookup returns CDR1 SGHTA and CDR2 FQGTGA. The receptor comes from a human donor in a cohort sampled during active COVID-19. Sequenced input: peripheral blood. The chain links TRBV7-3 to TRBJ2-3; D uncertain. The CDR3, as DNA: TGTGCCAGCAGCTTATCGGGAGATACGCAGTATTTT. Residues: CASSLSGDTQYF.